This T cell receptor beta chain was captured by sequencing in a study of T cells in Graves' hyperthyroidism and ophthalmopathy. Amplified TCR beta CDR3 regions derived from RNA transcripts. A set of HTBI primers served as the primers for a first-round RT-PCR of the TCR CDR3. Using its own MiXCR run on the multiplex PCR reads, TCRdb lists one record per CDR3 protein. The sample has around 350,000 distinct CDR3 sequences; about 18% are singletons. Exclusion followed for patients with uncontrolled infection, other autoimmune disease, pregnancy or lactation. The CDR3 loop spans 11 amino acids. CDR1 is LGHDT and CDR2 is YNNKEL in the germline V gene (reference sequence). V lost 0 bases and J lost 9, with 5 bases in between. This clonotype was observed many times.

Sequences were obtained from blood. The chain links TRBV3-1 to TRBJ1-2; D ambiguous. The origin of this receptor is a woman younger than 30 with Graves' hyperthyroidism. The CDR3 here is CASSQDLSYTF. The CDR3 DNA sequence: TGTGCCAGCAGCCAAGATCTTAGCTACACCTTC.